These T cell receptor beta chains were read from a single sample in a study of identical twins. In TCRdb, the 5' RACE reads were re-called with MiXCR into one record per CDR3 protein. The sample has hundreds of thousands of distinct CDR3 sequences, about 20% seen once. Another study also made use of these data, one on T cells expressing NK-cell markers.

What was sequenced was PBMCs. The receptors come from a woman in her late teens or twenties in good health. Each CDR3 is given with its conserved first and last residue. D genes are given only for firm matches. Only some rows state a clone size, as once, few, many or a class for expanded clones.

d_gene	j_gene	v_gene	abundance	CDR3nt	CDR3aa
TRBD2	TRBJ2-1	TRBV6-1	once	TGTGCCAGCGGCCGACTAGCGGGGGCGAATGAGCAGTTCTTC	CASGRLAGANEQFF
TRBD2	TRBJ2-5	TRBV7-9	.	TGTGCCAGCAGCCCTCTGGCTAGCGGGGTAACGGGAGAGACCCAGTACTTC	CASSPLASGVTGETQYF
.	TRBJ1-5	TRBV7-8	.	TGTGCCAGCAGCTTCCAGGGAATTCAGCCCCAGCATTTT	CASSFQGIQPQHF
.	TRBJ2-3	TRBV6-1	.	TGTGCCAGCAGTCCCATTCAACCCGACCTCACAGATACGCAGTATTTT	CASSPIQPDLTDTQYF
.	TRBJ1-2	TRBV12-3/TRBV12-4	few	TGTGCCAGCAGTTTAGACCTCATGGGGGGCTACACCTTC	CASSLDLMGGYTF
.	TRBJ2-3	TRBV15	.	TGTGCCACCGGGGTATACACAGATACGCAGTATTTT	CATGVYTDTQYF
TRBD2	TRBJ2-1	TRBV12-3/TRBV12-4	.	TGTGCCAGCAGGACTACCGGGACTAGCGGAGGAGAGCAGTTCTTC	CASRTTGTSGGEQFF
.	TRBJ2-3	TRBV14	few	TGTGCCAGCAGCCAACAGAGCACAGATACGCAGTATTTT	CASSQQSTDTQYF
TRBD2	TRBJ2-7	TRBV20-1	.	TGCAGTGCTAGAGGAGGGACTAGCCATAACTACGAGCAGTACTTC	CSARGGTSHNYEQYF
.	TRBJ1-4	TRBV12-3/TRBV12-4	many	TGTGCCAGCACTTCCGCGGGTATTGAAAAACTGTTTTTT	CASTSAGIEKLFF
TRBD2	TRBJ2-2	TRBV11-2	.	TGTGCCAGCAGCCCAACAGCGGGGACCGGGGAGCTGTTTTTT	CASSPTAGTGELFF
.	TRBJ2-1	TRBV12-3/TRBV12-4	few	TGTGCCAGCATGGAGCGGACCTACAATGAGCAGTTCTTC	CASMERTYNEQFF
.	TRBJ2-3	TRBV20-1	few	TGCAGTGCTCGCCCCTTTGGGGGAGATACGCAGTATTTT	CSARPFGGDTQYF
TRBD1	TRBJ2-7	TRBV5-6	.	TGTGCCAGCAGCCTATTTGTTTGGGGCGACAGGGAAACCTACGAGCAGTACTTC	CASSLFVWGDRETYEQYF
.	TRBJ1-2	TRBV5-1	.	TGCGCCAGCAGCTTGGGGGGGGCGGCCGCTTCATATGGCTACACCTTC	CASSLGGAAASYGYTF
.	TRBJ2-2	TRBV12-3/TRBV12-4	.	TGTGCCAGCAGACTGGGGACAAGAAACACCGGGGAGCTGTTTTTT	CASRLGTRNTGELFF
.	TRBJ2-2	TRBV27	.	TGTGCCAGCAGTTTAGTGGCGCGGACCACCGGGGAGCTGTTTTTT	CASSLVARTTGELFF
TRBD1	TRBJ2-3	TRBV19	few	TGTGCCAGTAAGCGGGACAGGGTCACAGATACGCAGTATTTT	CASKRDRVTDTQYF
TRBD1	TRBJ2-2	TRBV5-6	.	TGTGCCAGCAGCTTAGGGGGCATGGCCGGGGAGCTGTTTTTT	CASSLGGMAGELFF
TRBD1	TRBJ2-2	TRBV9	many	TGTGCCAGCAGCGTAACAGGGGCCGGGGAGCTGTTTTTT	CASSVTGAGELFF
TRBD1	TRBJ2-7	TRBV5-8	few	TGTGCCAGCAGCTTGGATACAGGGGGCTACGAGCAGTACTTC	CASSLDTGGYEQYF
.	TRBJ1-4	TRBV7-2	.	TGTGCCAGCAGCTTAGTGTCAACTAATGAAAAACTGTTTTTT	CASSLVSTNEKLFF
TRBD2	TRBJ2-5	TRBV10-2	few	TGCGCCAGCCGACGTGTTAGCGGGAGGGTGGGAGAGACCCAGTACTTC	CASRRVSGRVGETQYF
.	TRBJ1-1	TRBV6-1	few	TGTGCCAGTTTGAGGGGGTACACTGAAGCTTTCTTT	CASLRGYTEAFF
.	TRBJ2-1	TRBV5-6	.	TGTGCCAGCAGCTACGATTCAGGATACAATGAGCAGTTCTTC	CASSYDSGYNEQFF
TRBD2	TRBJ2-1	TRBV20-1	.	TGCAGTGCTAGAGTGGGGGGGAGCGAGCAGTTCTTC	CSARVGGSEQFF
.	TRBJ2-7	TRBV10-3	.	TGTGCCATCAGTGATATGGCTGGCGAGCAGTACTTC	CAISDMAGEQYF
.	TRBJ2-6	TRBV12-3/TRBV12-4	.	TGTGCCACCGGGGCCCCTGGGGCCAACGTCCTGACTTTC	CATGAPGANVLTF
.	TRBJ2-4	TRBV20-1	many	TGCAGTGCTAGAGATTCTTCTCGGCGAGCCAAAAACATTCAGTACTTC	CSARDSSRRAKNIQYF
.	TRBJ2-5	TRBV18	few	TGTGCCAGCTCACCACCACGGGGGCTATGGGGACAAGAGACCCAGTACTTC	CASSPPRGLWGQETQYF
.	TRBJ1-2	TRBV12-3/TRBV12-4	.	TGTGCCAGCAGTTTAGAGGGGGAAGATGGCTACACCTTC	CASSLEGEDGYTF
TRBD2	TRBJ2-3	TRBV10-3	few	TGTGCCATCAGTGACCCGGGGGGGGCCACAGATACGCAGTATTTT	CAISDPGGATDTQYF
.	TRBJ2-1	TRBV27	few	TGTGCCAGCAGTTTTCCCCGTAGGCCCCCCGCCTCCAATGAGCAGTTCTTC	CASSFPRRPPASNEQFF
TRBD1	TRBJ2-3	TRBV5-1	.	TGCGCCAGCAGCTTCATGACAGGGGGTGGCACAGATACGCAGTATTTT	CASSFMTGGGTDTQYF
.	TRBJ1-2	TRBV6-5	few	TGTGCCAGCAGTTACGGCGGTTTTCCAACCTCTAACTATGGCTACACCTTC	CASSYGGFPTSNYGYTF
.	TRBJ2-1	TRBV20-1	.	TGCAGTGCGACCCGAGGGGTAAATGAGCAGTTCTTC	CSATRGVNEQFF
TRBD1	TRBJ2-7	TRBV24-1	few	TGTGCCACCAGTGACGGGACAGGGTGGTACTTC	CATSDGTGWYF
.	TRBJ2-3	TRBV27	many	TGTGCCAGCAGTTCATACCTACAGGGAACAGATACGCAGTATTTT	CASSSYLQGTDTQYF
TRBD2	TRBJ2-5	TRBV6-1	few	TGTGCCAGTACTGGCGTGGGGGTAGCGGGCCAAGAGACCCAGTACTTC	CASTGVGVAGQETQYF
.	TRBJ2-7	TRBV7-9	.	TGTGCCAGCAGCTCGCCAACAGGGATCCGCGAGCAGTACTTC	CASSSPTGIREQYF
.	TRBJ1-2	TRBV3-1	many	TGTGCCAGCAGCCCCCCACTAGGCAACTTTCCCTCCTATGGCTACACCTTC	CASSPPLGNFPSYGYTF
TRBD1	TRBJ2-1	TRBV20-1	.	TGCAGTTGTAAACCCGGGACAGGGTCCTACAATGAGCAGTTCTTC	CSCKPGTGSYNEQFF
.	TRBJ2-1	TRBV3-1	many	TGTGCCAGCAGTCAAGCGGGTAGCTCCTACAATGAGCAGTTCTTC	CASSQAGSSYNEQFF